This T cell receptor beta chain was recorded in a study of cytomegalovirus exposure and HLA in healthy donors. Study results and limitations: More clonal expansion characterized HLA-associated TCR beta chains than equally common others in a later analysis.

In the PCR, 60 Vbeta and 13 Jbeta primers were used. Produced via immunoSEQ multiplex PCR; TCRdb's table is partial and in-frame only. Of hundreds of thousands of clones listed, over 80% were seen once; the top ten hold roughly 0.7%. This clone was seen a few times. Its antigen is unidentified. V was cut by 0 bases and J by 0 bases, with 11 bases left in between. The CDR3 spans 16 residues. The germline V gene encodes CDR1 MNHNS and CDR2 SASEGT. Healthy bone marrow donors made up the donors. The chain has TRBV6-1 and TRBJ1-1; D is unclear. Input material: PBMCs. This clonotype was sampled from a boy aged 2 to 10 in good health and CMV-seronegative. The DNA of the CDR3 is TGTGCCAGCAGTGAAGCACGACGGGTTATGAACACTGAAGCTTTCTTT. Translating it yields CASSEARRVMNTEAFF.